This paragraph covers one TCR beta chain sequence. This clonotype was seen only a few times. The clone's antigen remains unknown. One base away there is no much larger clone; base qualities are not given. To demonstrate the VDJtools post-analysis software, the study profiled TCR beta repertoires from the peripheral blood of about 13 young patients with multiple sclerosis. The patients with multiple sclerosis were children and adolescents between about 6 and 15 years of age. This record belongs to a study of post-analysis software for immune sequencing data (dated by TCRdb to the mid-2010s). Broadly, across the study: Recorded disease courses included relapsing-remitting, secondary progressive and progressive-relapsing multiple sclerosis, with some patients lacking subtype annotation. A subset of samples was prepared in parallel using single-end sample barcoding, then pooled and co-amplified after Illumina adapter ligation. The multiple sclerosis patient repertoires were compared with about a dozen previously published healthy control repertoires from donors aged roughly 6 to 25 years.

The CDR3 spans 11 residues, from the cysteine through the phenylalanine. Only CDR3 DNA is held: 33 bases, read in frame from base 1. From the germline V gene, CDR1 is MDHEN and CDR2 is SYDVKM. What the study reported, not specific to this receptor: Direct clustering with F measure showed strong co-clustering of samples prepared in the same batch, prompting a batch-effect correction. Significantly lower normalized Chao1 diversity was found in multiple sclerosis patients than in controls, suggesting substantial peripheral T-cell clonal expansion. The control group was slightly older than the multiple sclerosis patient group. Significantly higher frequencies in patients than in controls were found for a few TRBV segments, including TRBV5-6, TRBV5-1 and TRBV20-1.

The library was made by PCR. The sequencer listed for this sample is Illumina HiSeq 2500. Unique molecular identifiers were incorporated into TCR beta cDNA libraries to reduce PCR and sequencing biases. Every 1 to 10 million input T cells yielded 500,000 or so cDNA molecules, meaning each molecule approximated one T cell. The patient libraries were prepared and sequenced with the same protocol used for the earlier healthy control dataset. Samples belonging to the same batch were prepared together, multiplexed and sequenced on a shared HiSeq lane. The authors' pipeline ran thus. Raw barcoded reads were processed with MIGEC, discarding single-read molecular identifier groups before consensus assembly and CDR3 extraction. Clonotype tables were post-analysed with VDJtools, normalizing diversity by down-sampling all datasets to the smallest sample size. Repertoire overlap clustering matched CDR3 amino acid but not nucleotide sequences to correct batch-related cross-sample contamination. The public reads were reanalyzed by TCRdb: fastp trimming at Q25, MiXCR alignment, in-frame beta chains only. Entries that share a CDR3 protein sequence are merged under the most common genes and DNA. The V and J calls here are based on TCRdb, not the publication. For this sample there are fewer than 600,000 distinct CDR3 sequences; approximately 45% appear just once. The leading ten clones occupy roughly 12% of the sample.

Rearrangement joined TRBV28 to TRBJ2-5; the D gene is possibly TRBD1, with 5 bases matching. The J call is uncertain, as TRBJ2-7 better fits the DNA end. Sequences were obtained from blood. The source is a girl under 18 with multiple sclerosis. The CDR3 region reads CASNDSYEQYF. In nucleotides, the sequence is TGTGCCAGCAACGACAGTTACGAGCAGTACTTC.